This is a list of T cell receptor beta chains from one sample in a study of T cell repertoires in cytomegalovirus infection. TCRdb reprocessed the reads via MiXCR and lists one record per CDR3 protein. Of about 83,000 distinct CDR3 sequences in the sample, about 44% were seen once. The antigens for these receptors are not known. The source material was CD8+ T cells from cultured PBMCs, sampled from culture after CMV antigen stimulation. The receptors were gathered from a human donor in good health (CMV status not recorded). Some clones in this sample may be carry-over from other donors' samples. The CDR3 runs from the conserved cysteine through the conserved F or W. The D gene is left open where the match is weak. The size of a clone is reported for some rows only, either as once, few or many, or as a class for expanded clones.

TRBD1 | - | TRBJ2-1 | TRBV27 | CASSFRDSTYNEQFF | TGTGCCAGCAGTTTCCGGGACAGCACCTACAATGAGCAGTTCTTC
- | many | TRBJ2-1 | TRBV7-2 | CASSFGGPYNEQFF | TGTGCCAGCAGCTTCGGGGGCCCCTACAATGAGCAGTTCTTC
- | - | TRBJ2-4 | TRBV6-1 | CASSYGERYIQYF | TGTGCCAGCAGTTACGGGGAGAGGTACATTCAGTACTTC
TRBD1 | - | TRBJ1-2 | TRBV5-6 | CASSFGTATLANYGYTF | TGTGCCAGCAGCTTCGGGACAGCCACCCTAGCAAACTATGGCTACACCTTC
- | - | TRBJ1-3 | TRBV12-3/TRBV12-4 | CASSLDRSSGNTIYF | TGTGCCAGCAGTTTAGACAGGTCCTCTGGAAACACCATATATTTT
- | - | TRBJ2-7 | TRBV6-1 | CASSEAALPFYEQYF | TGTGCCAGCAGTGAAGCGGCTCTCCCGTTTTACGAGCAGTACTTC
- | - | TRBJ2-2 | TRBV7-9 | CASSARQTPTGELFF | TGTGCCAGCAGCGCCCGCCAAACACCCACCGGGGAGCTGTTTTTT
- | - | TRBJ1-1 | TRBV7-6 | CASSLVGLNTEAFF | TGTGCCAGCAGCTTAGTGGGTCTGAACACTGAAGCTTTCTTT
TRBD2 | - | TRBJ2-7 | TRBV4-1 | CASSLLSGRGYEQYF | TGCGCCAGCAGCCTCCTTAGCGGGAGGGGTTACGAGCAGTACTTC
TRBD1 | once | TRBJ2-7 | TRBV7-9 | CASSDTGTAHYEQYF | TGTGCCAGCAGCGATACCGGGACAGCACACTACGAGCAGTACTTC
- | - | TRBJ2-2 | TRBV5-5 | CASSPPRTGELFF | TGTGCCAGCAGCCCCCCTCGCACCGGGGAGCTGTTTTTT
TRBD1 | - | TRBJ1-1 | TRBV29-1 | CSVGQGGPEAFF | TGCAGCGTGGGACAGGGAGGGCCTGAAGCTTTCTTT
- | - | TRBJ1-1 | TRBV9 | CASTKERVGWPEAFF | TGTGCCAGCACCAAAGAAAGGGTGGGGTGGCCTGAAGCTTTCTTT
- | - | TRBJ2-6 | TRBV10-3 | CATRGVKGAQSSGANVLTF | TGTGCCACTCGGGGGGTAAAGGGGGCCCAAAGCTCTGGGGCCAACGTCCTGACTTTC
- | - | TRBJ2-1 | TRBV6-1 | CASSETVWQFF | TGTGCCAGCAGTGAGACAGTATGGCAGTTCTTC
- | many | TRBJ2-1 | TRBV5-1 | CASSLFSTAGNEQFF | TGCGCCAGCAGCTTGTTCTCGACAGCGGGCAATGAGCAGTTCTTC
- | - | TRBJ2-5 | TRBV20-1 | CSARDGRDSRDQETQYF | TGCAGTGCTAGAGATGGGCGGGACAGTCGAGATCAAGAGACCCAGTACTTC
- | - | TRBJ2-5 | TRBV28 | CASSFLVGETQYF | TGTGCCAGCAGTTTTTTGGTTGGGGAGACCCAGTACTTC
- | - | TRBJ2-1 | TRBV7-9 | CASSLVGMGDNEQFF | TGTGCCAGCAGCTTAGTGGGGATGGGTGACAATGAGCAGTTCTTC
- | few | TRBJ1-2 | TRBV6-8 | CASFRELNYGYTF | TGTGCCAGCTTTAGGGAGCTGAACTATGGCTACACCTTC
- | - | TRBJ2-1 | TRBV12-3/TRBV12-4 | CASSLAGNYNEQFF | TGTGCCAGCAGTTTAGCGGGGAACTACAATGAGCAGTTCTTC
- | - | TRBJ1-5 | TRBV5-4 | CASSVGTENQPQHF | TGTGCCAGCAGCGTGGGGACGGAAAATCAGCCCCAGCATTTT
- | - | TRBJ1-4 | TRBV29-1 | CSVVSSNEKLFF | TGCAGCGTTGTATCCTCTAATGAAAAACTGTTTTTT
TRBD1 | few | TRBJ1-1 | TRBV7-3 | CASSLRDRDPRGAFF | TGTGCCAGCAGCTTAAGGGACAGGGACCCTCGCGGGGCTTTCTTT
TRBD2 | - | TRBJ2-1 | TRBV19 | CASSIGWLAVRSYNEQFF | TGTGCCAGTAGTATAGGTTGGCTAGCGGTCCGCTCCTACAATGAGCAGTTCTTC
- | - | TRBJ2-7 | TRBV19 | CASSIAGVSYEQYF | TGTGCCAGTAGTATTGCTGGGGTTTCCTACGAGCAGTACTTC
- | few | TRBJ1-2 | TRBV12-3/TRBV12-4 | CASSLILVVGDRDSYGYTF | TGTGCCAGCAGTTTGATCTTAGTCGTAGGGGACCGAGATTCCTATGGCTACACCTTC
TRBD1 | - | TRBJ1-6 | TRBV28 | CASSSRGHGNSPLHF | TGTGCCAGCAGTTCCAGGGGGCATGGTAATTCACCCCTCCACTTT
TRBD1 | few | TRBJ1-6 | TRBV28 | CASSFGDREGSLHF | TGTGCCAGCAGTTTTGGTGACAGGGAGGGTTCCCTCCACTTT
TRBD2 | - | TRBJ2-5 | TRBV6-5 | CASSYSTGGGETQYF | TGTGCCAGCAGTTACTCGACGGGAGGAGGTGAGACCCAGTACTTC
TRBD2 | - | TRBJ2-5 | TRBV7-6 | CASSRLAGANHQETQYF | TGTGCCAGCAGCCGACTAGCGGGGGCTAACCACCAAGAGACCCAGTACTTC
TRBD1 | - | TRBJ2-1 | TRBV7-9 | CASSLEGASDEQFF | TGTGCCAGCAGCTTAGAGGGGGCATCAGATGAGCAGTTCTTC
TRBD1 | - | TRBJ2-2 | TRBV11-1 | CASSLAEGGQNTGELFF | TGTGCCAGCAGCTTAGCGGAAGGGGGCCAGAACACCGGGGAGCTGTTTTTT
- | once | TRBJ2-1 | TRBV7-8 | CASSLESLGVGDEQFF | TGTGCCAGCAGCTTAGAATCTTTGGGTGTCGGCGATGAGCAGTTCTTC
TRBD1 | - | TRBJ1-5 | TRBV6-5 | CASSSTGEGQPQHF | TGTGCCAGCAGTTCTACAGGGGAAGGTCAGCCCCAGCATTTT
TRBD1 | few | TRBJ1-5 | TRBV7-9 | CASSSPDREGNQPQHF | TGTGCCAGCAGCTCGCCGGACAGGGAGGGCAATCAGCCCCAGCATTTT
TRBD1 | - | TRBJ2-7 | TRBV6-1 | CASERGQGTYEQYF | TGTGCCAGTGAGAGGGGACAGGGTACCTACGAGCAGTACTTC
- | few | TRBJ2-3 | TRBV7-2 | CASSSGREDTQYF | TGTGCCAGCAGCTCGGGGCGGGAAGATACGCAGTATTTT
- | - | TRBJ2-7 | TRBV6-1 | CASTERVYEQYF | TGTGCCAGCACCGAACGGGTATACGAGCAGTACTTC
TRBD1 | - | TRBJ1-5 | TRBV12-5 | CASGLVFGQGLTNQPQHF | TGTGCTAGTGGTTTGGTTTTTGGACAGGGCCTTACAAATCAGCCCCAGCATTTT
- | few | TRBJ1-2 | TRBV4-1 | CASSQAHETRTGGYTF | TGCGCCAGCAGCCAAGCTCATGAGACCCGAACGGGTGGCTACACCTTC
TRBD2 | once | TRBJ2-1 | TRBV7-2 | CASNLGLINEQFF | TGTGCCAGCAACTTGGGACTAATAAATGAGCAGTTCTTC
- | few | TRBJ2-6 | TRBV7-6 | CASSLVGSTISGANVLTF | TGTGCCAGCAGCTTAGTGGGGAGTACGATCTCTGGGGCCAACGTCCTGACTTTC
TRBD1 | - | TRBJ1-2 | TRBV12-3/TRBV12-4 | CASSTGVFYGYTF | TGTGCCAGCAGTACAGGGGTCTTCTATGGCTACACCTTC
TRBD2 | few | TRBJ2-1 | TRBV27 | CASMGLAGPMSSYNEQFF | TGTGCCAGCATGGGGCTAGCGGGGCCTATGAGCTCCTACAATGAGCAGTTCTTC
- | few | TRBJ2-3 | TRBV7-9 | CASTSSGGTDTQYF | TGTGCCAGCACCTCCTCCGGGGGCACAGATACGCAGTATTTT
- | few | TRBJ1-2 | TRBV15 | CATSSGLGDGYTF | TGTGCCACCAGCTCGGGATTGGGTGATGGCTACACCTTC